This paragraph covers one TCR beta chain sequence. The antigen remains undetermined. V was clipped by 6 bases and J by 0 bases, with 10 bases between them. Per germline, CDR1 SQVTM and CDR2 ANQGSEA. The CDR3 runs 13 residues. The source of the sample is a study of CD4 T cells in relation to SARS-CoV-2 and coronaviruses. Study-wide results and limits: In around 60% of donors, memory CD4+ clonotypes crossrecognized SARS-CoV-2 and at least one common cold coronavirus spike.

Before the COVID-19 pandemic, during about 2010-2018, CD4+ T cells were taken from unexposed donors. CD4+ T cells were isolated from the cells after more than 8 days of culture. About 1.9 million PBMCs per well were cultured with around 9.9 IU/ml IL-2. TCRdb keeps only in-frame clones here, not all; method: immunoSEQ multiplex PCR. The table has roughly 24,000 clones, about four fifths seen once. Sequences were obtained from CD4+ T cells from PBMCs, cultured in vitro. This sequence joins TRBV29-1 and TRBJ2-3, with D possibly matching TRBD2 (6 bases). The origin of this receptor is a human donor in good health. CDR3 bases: TGCAGCGTGGGGGGAACTAGCACAGATACGCAGTATTTT. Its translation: CSVGGTSTDTQYF.